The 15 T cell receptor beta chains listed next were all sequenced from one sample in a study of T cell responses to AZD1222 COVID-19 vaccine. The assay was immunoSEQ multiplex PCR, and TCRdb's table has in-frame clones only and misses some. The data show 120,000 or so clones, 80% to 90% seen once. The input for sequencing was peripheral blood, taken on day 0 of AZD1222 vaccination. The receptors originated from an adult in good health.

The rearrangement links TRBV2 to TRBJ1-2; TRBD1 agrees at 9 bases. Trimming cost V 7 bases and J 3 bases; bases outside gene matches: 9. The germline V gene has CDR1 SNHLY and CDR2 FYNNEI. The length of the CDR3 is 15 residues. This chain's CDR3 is CASIDGQGLYYGYTF. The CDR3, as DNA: TGTGCCAGCATCGATGGACAGGGGCTTTACTATGGCTACACCTTC.

The CDR3 sequence is CASSVERDQPQHF. The CDR3 DNA follows: TGTGCCAGCAGTGTTGAGCGAGATCAGCCCCAGCATTTT. The chain recombines TRBV2 with TRBJ1-5; D call uncertain. V was pared by 4 bases and J by 5 bases, with 9 bases between. In germline, CDR1 is SNHLY, CDR2 FYNNEI. The CDR3 consists of 13 residues.

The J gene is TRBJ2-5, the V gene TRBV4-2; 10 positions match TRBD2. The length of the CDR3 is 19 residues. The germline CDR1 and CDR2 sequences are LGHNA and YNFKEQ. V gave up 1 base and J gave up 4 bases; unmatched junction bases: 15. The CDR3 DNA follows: TGTGCCAGCAGCCAAGGCTTCGGGGAGGTAGCGGGGGGTTTAGAGACCCAGTACTTC. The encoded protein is CASSQGFGEVAGGLETQYF.

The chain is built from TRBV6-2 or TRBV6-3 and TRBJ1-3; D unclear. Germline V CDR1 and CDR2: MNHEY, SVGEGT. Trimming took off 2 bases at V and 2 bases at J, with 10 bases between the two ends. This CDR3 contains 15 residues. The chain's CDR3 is CASSYESAAGNTIYF. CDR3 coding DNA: TGTGCCAGCAGTTACGAGTCCGCGGCTGGAAACACCATATATTTT.

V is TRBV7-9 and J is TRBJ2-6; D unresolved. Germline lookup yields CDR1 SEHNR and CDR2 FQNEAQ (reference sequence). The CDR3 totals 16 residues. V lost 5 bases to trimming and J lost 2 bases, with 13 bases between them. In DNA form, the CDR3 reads TGTGCCAGCAGCCCATATGAGATGGCTGGGGCCAACGTCCTGACTTTC. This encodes CASSPYEMAGANVLTF.

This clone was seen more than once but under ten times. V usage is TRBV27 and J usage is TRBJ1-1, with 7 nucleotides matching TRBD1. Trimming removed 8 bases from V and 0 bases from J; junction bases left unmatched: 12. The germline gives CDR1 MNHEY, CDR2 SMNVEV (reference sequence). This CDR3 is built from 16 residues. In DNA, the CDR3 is TGTGCCAGCTTTTCCCCGACCGGGACAGTGAACACTGAAGCTTTCTTT. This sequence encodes CASFSPTGTVNTEAFF.

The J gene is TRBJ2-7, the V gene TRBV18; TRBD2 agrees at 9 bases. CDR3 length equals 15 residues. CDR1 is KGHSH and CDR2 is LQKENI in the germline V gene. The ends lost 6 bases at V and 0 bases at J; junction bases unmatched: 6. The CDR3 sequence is CASSQTSGSSYEQYF. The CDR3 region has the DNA TGTGCCAGCTCTCAGACTAGCGGCAGCTCCTACGAGCAGTACTTC.

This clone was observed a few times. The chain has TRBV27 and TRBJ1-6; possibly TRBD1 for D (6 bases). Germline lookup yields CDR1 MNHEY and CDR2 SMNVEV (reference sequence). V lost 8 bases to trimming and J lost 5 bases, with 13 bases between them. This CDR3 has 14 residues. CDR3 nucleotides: TGTGCCAGCGGACCTGGACAGCATAATTCACCCCTCCACTTT. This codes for CASGPGQHNSPLHF.

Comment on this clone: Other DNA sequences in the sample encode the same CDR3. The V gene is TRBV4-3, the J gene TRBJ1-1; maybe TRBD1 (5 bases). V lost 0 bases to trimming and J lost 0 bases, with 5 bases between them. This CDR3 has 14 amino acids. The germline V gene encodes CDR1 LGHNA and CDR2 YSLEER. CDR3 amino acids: CASSQDRVNTEAFF. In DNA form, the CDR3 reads TGCGCCAGCAGCCAAGACAGGGTGAACACTGAAGCTTTCTTT.

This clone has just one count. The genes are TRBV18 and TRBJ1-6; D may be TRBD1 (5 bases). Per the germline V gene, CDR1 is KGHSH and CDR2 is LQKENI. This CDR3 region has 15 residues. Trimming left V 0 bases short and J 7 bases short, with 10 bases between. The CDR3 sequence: CASSPPGGNNSPLHF. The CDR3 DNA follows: TGTGCCAGCTCACCACCCGGGGGTAACAATTCACCCCTCCACTTT.

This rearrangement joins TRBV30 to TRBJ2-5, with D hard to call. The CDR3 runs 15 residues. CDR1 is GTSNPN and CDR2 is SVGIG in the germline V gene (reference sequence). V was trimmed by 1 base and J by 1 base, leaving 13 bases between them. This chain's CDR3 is CAWSGVLQTQETQYF. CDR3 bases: TGTGCCTGGAGTGGGGTACTCCAAACCCAAGAGACCCAGTACTTC.

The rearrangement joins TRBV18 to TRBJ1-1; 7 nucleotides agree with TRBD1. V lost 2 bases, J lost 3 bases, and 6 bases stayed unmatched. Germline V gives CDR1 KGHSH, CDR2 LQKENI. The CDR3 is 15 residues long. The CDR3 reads CASSPEDRVDTEAFF. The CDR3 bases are TGTGCCAGCTCACCAGAAGACAGGGTGGACACTGAAGCTTTCTTT.

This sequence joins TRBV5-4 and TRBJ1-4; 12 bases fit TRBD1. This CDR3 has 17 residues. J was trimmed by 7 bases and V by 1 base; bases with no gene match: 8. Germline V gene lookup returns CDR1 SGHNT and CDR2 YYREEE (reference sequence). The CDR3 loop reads CASSLRDRGLLGEKLFF. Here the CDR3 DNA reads TGTGCCAGCAGCTTGCGGGACAGGGGGCTGTTGGGTGAAAAACTGTTTTTT.

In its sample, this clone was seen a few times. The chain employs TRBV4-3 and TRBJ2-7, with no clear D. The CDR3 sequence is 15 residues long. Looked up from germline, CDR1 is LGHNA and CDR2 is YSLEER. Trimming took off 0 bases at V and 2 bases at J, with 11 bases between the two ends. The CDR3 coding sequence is TGCGCCAGCAGCCAAGATCTGGCGGTAGCCTACGAGCAGTACTTC. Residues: CASSQDLAVAYEQYF.

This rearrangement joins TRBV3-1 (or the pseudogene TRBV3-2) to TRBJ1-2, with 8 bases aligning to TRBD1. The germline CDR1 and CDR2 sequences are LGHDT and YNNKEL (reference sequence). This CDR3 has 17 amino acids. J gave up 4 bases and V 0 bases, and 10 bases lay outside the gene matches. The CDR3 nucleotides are TGTGCCAGCAGCCAAGATCGTAAGGGGACAGGCCCCTATGGCTACACCTTC. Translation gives CASSQDRKGTGPYGYTF.